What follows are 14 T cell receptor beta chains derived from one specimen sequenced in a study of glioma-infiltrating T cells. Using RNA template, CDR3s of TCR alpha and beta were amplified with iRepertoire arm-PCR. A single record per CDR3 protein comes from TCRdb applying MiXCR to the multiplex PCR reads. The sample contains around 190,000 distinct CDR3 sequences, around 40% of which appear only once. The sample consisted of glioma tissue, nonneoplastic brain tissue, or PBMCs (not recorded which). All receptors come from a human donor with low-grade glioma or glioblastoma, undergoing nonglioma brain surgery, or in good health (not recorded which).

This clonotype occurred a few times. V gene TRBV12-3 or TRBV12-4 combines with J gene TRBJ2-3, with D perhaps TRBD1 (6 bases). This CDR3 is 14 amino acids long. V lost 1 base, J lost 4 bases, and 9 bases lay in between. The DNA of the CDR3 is TGTGCCAGCAGTTTAGGGGGGCCCCCAGATACGCAGTATTTT. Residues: CASSLGGPPDTQYF.

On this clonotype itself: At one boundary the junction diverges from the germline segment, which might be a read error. As DNA, the CDR3 is TGTGCCAACAGTGCAGTAGAGAACACCGGGGAGCTGTTTTTT. Translating it yields CANSAVENTGELFF. This chain joins TRBV24-1 and TRBJ2-2, with D uncertain. Germline V lookup: CDR1 KGHDR, CDR2 SFDVKD. The CDR3 is 14 amino acids.

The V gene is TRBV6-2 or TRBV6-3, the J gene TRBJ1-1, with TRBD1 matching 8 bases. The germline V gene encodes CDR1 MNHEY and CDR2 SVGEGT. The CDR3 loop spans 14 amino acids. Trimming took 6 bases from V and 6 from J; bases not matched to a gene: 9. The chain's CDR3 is CASRVQGVIAEAFF. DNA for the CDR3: TGTGCCAGCAGAGTACAGGGGGTTATAGCTGAAGCTTTCTTT.

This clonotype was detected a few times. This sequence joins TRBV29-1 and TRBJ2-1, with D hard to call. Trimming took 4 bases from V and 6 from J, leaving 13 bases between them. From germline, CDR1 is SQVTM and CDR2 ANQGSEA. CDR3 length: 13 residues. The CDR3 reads CSVGIGAPNEQFF. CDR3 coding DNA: TGCAGCGTTGGAATTGGAGCACCCAATGAGCAGTTCTTC.

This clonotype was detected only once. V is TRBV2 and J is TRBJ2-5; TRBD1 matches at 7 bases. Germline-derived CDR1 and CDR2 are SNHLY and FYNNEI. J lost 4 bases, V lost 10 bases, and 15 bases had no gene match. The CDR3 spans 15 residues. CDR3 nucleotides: TGTGCCACCAAAAGGCGACAGGGTGGAACAGAGACCCAGTACTTC. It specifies CATKRRQGGTETQYF. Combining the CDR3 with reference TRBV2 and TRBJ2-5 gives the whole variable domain EPEVTQTPSHQVTQMGQEVILRCVPISNHLYFYWYRQILGQKVEFLVSFYNNEISEKSEIFDDQFSVERPDGSNFTLKIRSTKLEDSAMYFCATKRRQGGTETQYFGPGTRLLVL.

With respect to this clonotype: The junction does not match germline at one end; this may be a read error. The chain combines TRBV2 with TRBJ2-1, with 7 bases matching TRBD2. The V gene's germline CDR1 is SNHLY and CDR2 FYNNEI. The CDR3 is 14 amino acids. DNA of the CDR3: TGTGCCAGCAGTTATTCTAGCGGAGACAATAAGCAGTTCTTC. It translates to CASSYSSGDNKQFF.

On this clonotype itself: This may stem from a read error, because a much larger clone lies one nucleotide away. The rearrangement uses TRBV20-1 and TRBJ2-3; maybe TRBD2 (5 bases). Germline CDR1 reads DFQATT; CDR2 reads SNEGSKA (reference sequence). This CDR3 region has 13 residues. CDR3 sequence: CSAKGSSTDKQYF. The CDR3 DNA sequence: TGCAGTGCTAAAGGGTCTAGCACAGATAAGCAGTATTTT.

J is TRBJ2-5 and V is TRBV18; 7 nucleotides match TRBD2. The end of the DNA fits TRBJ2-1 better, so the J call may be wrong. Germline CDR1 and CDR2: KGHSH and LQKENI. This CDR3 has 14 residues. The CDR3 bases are TGTGCCAGCTCACCAGGACTAGTAGAAAATGAGCAGTTCTTC. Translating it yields CASSPGLVENEQFF.

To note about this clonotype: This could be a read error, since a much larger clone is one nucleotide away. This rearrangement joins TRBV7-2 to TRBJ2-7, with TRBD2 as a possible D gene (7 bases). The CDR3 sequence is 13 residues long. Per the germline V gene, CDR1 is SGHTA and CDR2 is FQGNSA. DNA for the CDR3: TGTGCCAGCTCGAGACCAGGGGACTACGACCAGTACTTC. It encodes CASSRPGDYDQYF.

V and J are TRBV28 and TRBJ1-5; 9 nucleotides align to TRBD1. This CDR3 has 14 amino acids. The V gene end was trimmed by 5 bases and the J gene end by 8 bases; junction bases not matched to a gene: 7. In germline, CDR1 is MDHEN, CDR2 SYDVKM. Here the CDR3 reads CASSGTGLNKPQHF. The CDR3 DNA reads TGTGCCAGCAGTGGGACAGGGCTTAACAAGCCCCAGCATTTT.

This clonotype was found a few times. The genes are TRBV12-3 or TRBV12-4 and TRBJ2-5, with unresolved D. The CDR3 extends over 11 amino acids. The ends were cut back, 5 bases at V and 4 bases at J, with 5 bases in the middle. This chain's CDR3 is CASSPAETQYF. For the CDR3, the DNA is TGTGCCAGCAGTCCGGCAGAGACCCAGTACTTC.

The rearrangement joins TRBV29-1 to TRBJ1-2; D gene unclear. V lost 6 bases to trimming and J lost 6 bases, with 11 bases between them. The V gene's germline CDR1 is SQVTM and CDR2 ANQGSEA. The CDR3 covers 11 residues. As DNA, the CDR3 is TGCAGCGTCGGAAAAAGCGATGGCTACACCTTC. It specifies CSVGKSDGYTF.

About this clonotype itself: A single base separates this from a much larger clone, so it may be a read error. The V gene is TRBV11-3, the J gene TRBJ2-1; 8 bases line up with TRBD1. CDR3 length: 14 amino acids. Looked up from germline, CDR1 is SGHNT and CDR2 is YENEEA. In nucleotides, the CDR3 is TGTGCCAGAAGCTTCCTCGACAGGGGAAATGAGCAGTTCTTC. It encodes CARSFLDRGNEQFF. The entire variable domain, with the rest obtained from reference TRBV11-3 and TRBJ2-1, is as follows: EAGVVQSPRYKIIEKKQPVAFWCNPISGHNTLYWYLQNLGQGPELLIRYENEEAVDDSQLPKDRFSAERLKGVDSTLKIQPAELGDSAVYLCARSFLDRGNEQFFGPGTRLTVL.

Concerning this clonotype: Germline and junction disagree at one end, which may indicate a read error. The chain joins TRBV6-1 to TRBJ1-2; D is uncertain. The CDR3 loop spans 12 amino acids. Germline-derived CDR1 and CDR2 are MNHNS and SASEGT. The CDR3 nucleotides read TGTGCAAGCAGTCTCACCCGGGGAGGATACACCTTC. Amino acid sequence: CASSLTRGGYTF.